The T cell receptor (beta chain) described here comes from a study of cytomegalovirus exposure and HLA in healthy donors. The study's findings and limits: There were some 150 TCR beta chains listed as cytomegalovirus-associated.

Points on this clone: What it recognizes is unknown.

The method was immunoSEQ multiplex PCR; TCRdb's version includes in-frame clones alone and lacks a portion of them. The sample records approximately 200,000 clones, around 84% being singletons. The donors were in the roughly 110-subject validation cohort; that cohort was separate from the roughly 620-subject first cohort. The CDR3 consists of 14 residues. The germline CDR1 and CDR2 sequences are MNHNS and SASEGT. With V trimmed by 7 bases and J by 1 base, 2 bases remained unmatched. This TCR was sampled from a woman aged 30 to 39 in good health and CMV-seropositive. The sequenced material came from PBMCs. The chain is built from TRBV6-1 and TRBJ2-3; 10 nucleotides match TRBD2. DNA of the CDR3: TGTGCCAGCACCGGGACTAGCGGCACAGATACGCAGTATTTT. Protein product: CASTGTSGTDTQYF.